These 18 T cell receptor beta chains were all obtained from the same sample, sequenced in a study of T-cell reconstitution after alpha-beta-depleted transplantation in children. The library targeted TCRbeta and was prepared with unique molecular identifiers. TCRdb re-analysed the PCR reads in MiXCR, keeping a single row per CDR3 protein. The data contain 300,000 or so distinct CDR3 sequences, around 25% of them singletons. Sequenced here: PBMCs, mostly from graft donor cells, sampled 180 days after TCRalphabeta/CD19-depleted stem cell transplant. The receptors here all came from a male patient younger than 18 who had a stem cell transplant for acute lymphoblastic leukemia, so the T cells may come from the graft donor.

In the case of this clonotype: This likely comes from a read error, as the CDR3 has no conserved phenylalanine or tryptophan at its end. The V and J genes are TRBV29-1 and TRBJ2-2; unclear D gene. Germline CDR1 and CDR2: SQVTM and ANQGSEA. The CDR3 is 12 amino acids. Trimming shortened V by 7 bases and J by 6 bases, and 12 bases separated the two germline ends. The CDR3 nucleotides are TGCAGCGCCTTAGCTAGGTCCGGGGAGCTGTTTTCT. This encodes CSALARSGELFS.

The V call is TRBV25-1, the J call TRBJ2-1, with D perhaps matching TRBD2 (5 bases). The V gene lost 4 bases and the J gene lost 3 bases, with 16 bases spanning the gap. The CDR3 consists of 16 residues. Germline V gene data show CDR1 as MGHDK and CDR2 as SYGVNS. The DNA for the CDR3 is TGTGCCAGCAGTGCTACTGAACTAGTGGTCTACAATGAGCAGTTCTTC. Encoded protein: CASSATELVVYNEQFF. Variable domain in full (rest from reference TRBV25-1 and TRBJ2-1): EADIYQTPRYLVIGTGKKITLECSQTMGHDKMYWYQQDPGMELHLIHYSYGVNSTEKGDLSSESTVSRIRTEHFPLTLESARPSHTSQYLCASSATELVVYNEQFFGPGTRLTVL.

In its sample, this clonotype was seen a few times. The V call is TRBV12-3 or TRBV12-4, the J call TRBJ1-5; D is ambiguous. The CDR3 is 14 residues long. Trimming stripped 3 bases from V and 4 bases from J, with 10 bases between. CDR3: CASSFLAVNQPQHF. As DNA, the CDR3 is TGTGCCAGCAGTTTCTTGGCAGTTAATCAGCCCCAGCATTTT.

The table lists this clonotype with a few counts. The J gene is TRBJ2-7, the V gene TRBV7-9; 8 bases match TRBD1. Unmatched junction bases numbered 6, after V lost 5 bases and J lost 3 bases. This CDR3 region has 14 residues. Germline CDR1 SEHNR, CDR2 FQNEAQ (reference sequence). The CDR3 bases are TGTGCCAGCAGCCACAAAGGACAGGGCTACGAGCAGTACTTC. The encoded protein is CASSHKGQGYEQYF.

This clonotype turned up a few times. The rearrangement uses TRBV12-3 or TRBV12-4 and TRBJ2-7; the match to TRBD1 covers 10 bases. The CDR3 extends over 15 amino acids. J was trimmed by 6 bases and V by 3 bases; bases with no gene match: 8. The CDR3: CASSLATGTGAEQYF. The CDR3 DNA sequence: TGTGCCAGCAGTTTGGCTACCGGGACAGGGGCCGAGCAGTACTTC.

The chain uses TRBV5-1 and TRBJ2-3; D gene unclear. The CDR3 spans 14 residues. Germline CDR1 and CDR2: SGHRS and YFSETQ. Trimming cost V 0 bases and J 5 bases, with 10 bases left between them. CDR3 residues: CASSLVSDEDTQYF. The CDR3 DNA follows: TGCGCCAGCAGCTTGGTTAGTGATGAAGATACGCAGTATTTT.

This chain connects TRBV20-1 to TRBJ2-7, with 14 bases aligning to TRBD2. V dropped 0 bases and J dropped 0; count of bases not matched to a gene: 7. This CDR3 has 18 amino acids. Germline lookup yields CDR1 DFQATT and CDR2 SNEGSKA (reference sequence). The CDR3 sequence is CSARDYLGTSGSSYEQYF. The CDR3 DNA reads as TGCAGTGCTAGAGATTACCTGGGGACTAGCGGGAGCTCCTACGAGCAGTACTTC.

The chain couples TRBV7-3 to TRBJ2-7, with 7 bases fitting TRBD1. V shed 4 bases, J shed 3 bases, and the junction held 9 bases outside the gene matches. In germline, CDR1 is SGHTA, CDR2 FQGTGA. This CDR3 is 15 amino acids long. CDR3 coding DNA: TGTGCCAGCAGCTCCCCCGGGACAGACTGCTACGAGCAGTACTTC. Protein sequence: CASSSPGTDCYEQYF.

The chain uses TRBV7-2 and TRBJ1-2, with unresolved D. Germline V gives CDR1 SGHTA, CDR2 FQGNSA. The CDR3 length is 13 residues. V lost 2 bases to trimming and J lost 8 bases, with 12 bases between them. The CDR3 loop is CASSLLGSSGYTF. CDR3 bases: TGTGCCAGCAGCTTATTGGGTTCGAGCGGCTACACCTTC.

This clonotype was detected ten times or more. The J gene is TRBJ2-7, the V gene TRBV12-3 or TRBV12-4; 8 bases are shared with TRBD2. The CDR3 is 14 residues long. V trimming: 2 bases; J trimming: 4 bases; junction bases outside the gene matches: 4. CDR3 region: CASSLSGSRYEQYF. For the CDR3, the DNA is TGTGCCAGCAGTTTAAGCGGGAGTAGATACGAGCAGTACTTC.

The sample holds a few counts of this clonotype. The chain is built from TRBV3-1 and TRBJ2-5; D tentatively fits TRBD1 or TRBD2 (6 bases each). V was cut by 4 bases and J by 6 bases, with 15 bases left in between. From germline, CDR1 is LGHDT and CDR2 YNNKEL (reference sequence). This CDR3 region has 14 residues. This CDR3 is CASSLTGRKKTQYF. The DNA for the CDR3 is TGTGCCAGCAGCCTCACAGGGAGGAAAAAGACCCAGTACTTC.

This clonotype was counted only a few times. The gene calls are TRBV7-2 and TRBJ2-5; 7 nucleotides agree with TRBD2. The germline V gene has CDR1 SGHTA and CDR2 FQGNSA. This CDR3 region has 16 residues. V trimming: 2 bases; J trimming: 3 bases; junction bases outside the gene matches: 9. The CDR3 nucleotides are TGTGCCAGCAGCTTAAGGCGGGAGATATTGGAAGAGACCCAGTACTTC. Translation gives CASSLRREILEETQYF.

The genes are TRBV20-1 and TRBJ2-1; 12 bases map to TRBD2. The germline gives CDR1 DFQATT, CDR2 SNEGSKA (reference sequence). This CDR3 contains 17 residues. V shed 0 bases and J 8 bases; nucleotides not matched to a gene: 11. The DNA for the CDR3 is TGCAGTGCTAGAGATCTCCGGACTAGCGGGACCCCTGATGAGCAGTTCTTC. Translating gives CSARDLRTSGTPDEQFF.

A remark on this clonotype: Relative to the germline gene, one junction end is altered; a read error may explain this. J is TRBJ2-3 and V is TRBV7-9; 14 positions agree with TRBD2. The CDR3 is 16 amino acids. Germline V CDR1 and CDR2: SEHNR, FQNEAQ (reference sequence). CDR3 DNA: TGTGCCAGCAGCCGCGGGACTAGCGGGAGTGCAGATACTCAGTATTTT. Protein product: CASSRGTSGSADTQYF.

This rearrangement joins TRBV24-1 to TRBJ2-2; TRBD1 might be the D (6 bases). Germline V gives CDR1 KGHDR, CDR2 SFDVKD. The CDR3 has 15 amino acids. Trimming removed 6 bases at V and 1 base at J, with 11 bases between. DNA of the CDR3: TGTGCCACCAGTCCACAGGGAGAGAACACCGGGGAGCTGTTTTTT. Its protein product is CATSPQGENTGELFF.

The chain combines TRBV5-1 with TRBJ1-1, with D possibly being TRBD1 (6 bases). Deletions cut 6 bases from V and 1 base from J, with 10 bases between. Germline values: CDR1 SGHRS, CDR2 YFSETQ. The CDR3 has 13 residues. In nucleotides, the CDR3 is TGCGCCAGCACAGGGGTCCCGAACACTGAAGCTTTCTTT. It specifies CASTGVPNTEAFF. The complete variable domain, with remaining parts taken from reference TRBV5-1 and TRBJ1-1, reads KAGVTQTPRYLIKTRGQQVTLSCSPISGHRSVSWYQQTPGQGLQFLFEYFSETQRNKGNFPGRFSGRQFSNSRSEMNVSTLELGDSALYLCASTGVPNTEAFFGQGTRLTVV.

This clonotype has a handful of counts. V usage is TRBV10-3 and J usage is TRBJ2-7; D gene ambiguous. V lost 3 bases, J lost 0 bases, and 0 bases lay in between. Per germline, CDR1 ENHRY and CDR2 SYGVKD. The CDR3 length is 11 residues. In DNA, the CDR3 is TGTGCCATCAGTGACTCCTACGAGCAGTACTTC. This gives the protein CAISDSYEQYF.

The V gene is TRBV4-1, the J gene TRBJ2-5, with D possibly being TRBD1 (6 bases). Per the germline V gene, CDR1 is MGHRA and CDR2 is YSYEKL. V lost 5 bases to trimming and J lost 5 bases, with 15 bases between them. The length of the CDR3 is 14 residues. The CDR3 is CASSYYGGLETQYF. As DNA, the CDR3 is TGCGCCAGCAGCTACTATGGGGGCCTGGAGACCCAGTACTTC.